This TCR beta chain appears in the sequencing data of a study of blood T cell repertoires in COVID-19. Germline loops: CDR1 WNHNN, CDR2 SYGVQD (reference sequence). This CDR3 is built from 17 residues. After removal of 2 bases from V and 3 bases from J, the junction contained 10 bases not matched to a gene. Original processing notes: Amplified reference gene primers provided the basis for estimating nucleated cell counts. The assay was immunoSEQ multiplex PCR, and TCRdb's table has in-frame clones only and misses some. The DNA gave D and trimming, while V, J and clone size come from that table. The sample contains fewer than 250,000 clones, about 85% of which appear only once.

J is TRBJ1-1 and V is TRBV10-1, with 9 bases aligning to TRBD1. This TCR was recovered from a man aged 35-49 years with acute or convalescent COVID-19. The specimen sequenced was peripheral blood. DNA for the CDR3: TGCGCCAGCAGTGAGGTTCGGCTTGACAGGGGGGACACTGAAGCTTTCTTT. It is translated as CASSEVRLDRGDTEAFF.